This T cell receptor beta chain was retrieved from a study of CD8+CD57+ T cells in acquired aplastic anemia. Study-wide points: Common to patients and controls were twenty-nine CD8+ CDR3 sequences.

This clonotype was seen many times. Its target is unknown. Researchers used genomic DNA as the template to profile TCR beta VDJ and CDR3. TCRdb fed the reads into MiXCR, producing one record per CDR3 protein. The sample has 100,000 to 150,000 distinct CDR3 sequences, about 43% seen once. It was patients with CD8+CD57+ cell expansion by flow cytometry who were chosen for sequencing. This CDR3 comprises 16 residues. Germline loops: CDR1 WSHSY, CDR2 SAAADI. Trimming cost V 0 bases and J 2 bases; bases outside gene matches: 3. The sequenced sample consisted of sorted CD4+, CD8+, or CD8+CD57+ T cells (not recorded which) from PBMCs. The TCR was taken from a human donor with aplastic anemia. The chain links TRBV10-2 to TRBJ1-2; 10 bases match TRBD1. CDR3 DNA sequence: TGCGCCAGCAGTGAGTCCCCGGGACAGGGGAACTATGGCTACACCTTC. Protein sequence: CASSESPGQGNYGYTF.